This T cell receptor (beta chain) comes out of a study of T-cell memory formation after mild COVID-19. This clonotype was seen a handful of times. Each CDR3 protein is one row after TCRdb ran MiXCR on the 5' RACE reads. Seen here are some 290,000 distinct CDR3 sequences, around 16% observed once, and the top ten hold approximately 23%. CDR1 is MNHEY, CDR2 SMNVEV, per germline (reference sequence). Trimming pared 1 base from V and 1 base from J, leaving 6 bases between. This CDR3 has 14 residues. The receptor's source is a man aged 18-30 years who had mild COVID-19 (a few samples of this study predate the infection). Cell type and time point are not known. Sequenced input: PBMCs or a T cell subset sorted from them (not recorded which). The chain employs TRBV27 and TRBJ2-3; D gene uncertain. The CDR3 reads CASSLWAGTDTQYF. The CDR3 DNA follows: TGTGCCAGCAGTTTATGGGCCGGCACAGATACGCAGTATTTT.